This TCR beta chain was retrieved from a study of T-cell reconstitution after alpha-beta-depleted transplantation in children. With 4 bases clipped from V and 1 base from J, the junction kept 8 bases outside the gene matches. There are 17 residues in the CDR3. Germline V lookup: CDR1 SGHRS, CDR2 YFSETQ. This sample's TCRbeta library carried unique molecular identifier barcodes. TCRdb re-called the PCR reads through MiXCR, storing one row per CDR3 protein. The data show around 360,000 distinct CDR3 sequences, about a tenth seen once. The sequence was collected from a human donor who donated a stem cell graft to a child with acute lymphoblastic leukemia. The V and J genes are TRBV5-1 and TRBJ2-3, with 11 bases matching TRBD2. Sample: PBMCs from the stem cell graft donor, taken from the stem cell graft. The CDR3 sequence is CASSRRLAGSGTDTQYF. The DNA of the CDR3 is TGCGCCAGCAGCCGAAGACTAGCGGGGTCTGGCACAGATACGCAGTATTTT.